These 11 T cell receptor beta chains share one sample of origin, sequenced in a study of OX40 agonist ivuxolimab in advanced cancers. Profiled with immunoSEQ multiplex PCR; TCRdb holds only in-frame clones, not every one. The sample records fewer than 70,000 clones, around nine tenths being singletons. The sequences come from CD4+ or CD8+ T cells sorted from blood, collected in a trial of the OX40 agonist ivuxolimab. The receptor set was obtained from an adult with an advanced solid tumor such as melanoma, head and neck, liver or kidney cancer.

This sequence joins TRBV20-1 and TRBJ2-4; D not resolved. The CDR3 is 11 residues long. Trimming took 7 bases from V and 10 from J, leaving 14 bases between them. Germline lookup yields CDR1 DFQATT and CDR2 SNEGSKA (reference sequence). The CDR3 protein is CSGAEPAIQYF. The CDR3 DNA reads TGCAGTGGTGCAGAGCCCGCGATTCAGTACTTC.

This rearrangement joins TRBV7-9 to TRBJ2-5; D remains ambiguous. V was cut by 2 bases and J by 2 bases, with 12 bases left in between. The CDR3 runs 15 residues. Germline CDR1 SEHNR, CDR2 FQNEAQ (reference sequence). This CDR3 is CASSLTGMPQETQYF. The CDR3 DNA reads TGTGCCAGCAGCTTAACTGGCATGCCTCAAGAGACCCAGTACTTC.

This chain connects TRBV12-5 to TRBJ2-3; the match to TRBD2 covers 9 bases. This CDR3 has 14 residues. Germline V gene sequence: CDR1 LGHNT, CDR2 FRNRAP. The V and J ends lost 8 bases and 2 bases, in that order; junction bases with no gene match: 5. CDR3 DNA sequence: TGTGCTAGTCATAGCGGGAGCCACACAGATACGCAGTATTTT. This sequence encodes CASHSGSHTDTQYF. Based on the CDR3 plus reference TRBV12-5 and TRBJ2-3, the full variable domain is DARVTQTPRHKVTEMGQEVTMRCQPILGHNTVFWYRQTMMQGLELLAYFRNRAPLDDSGMPKDRFSAEMPDATLATLKIQPSEPRDSAVYFCASHSGSHTDTQYFGPGTRLTVL.

The chain employs TRBV7-9 and TRBJ1-2; D gene unclear. The CDR3 extends over 13 amino acids. V was trimmed by 5 bases and J by 4 bases, leaving 11 bases between them. Per germline, CDR1 SEHNR and CDR2 FQNEAQ (reference sequence). CDR3 sequence (DNA): TGTGCCAGCAGCATCCAACCAGGCTATGGCTACACCTTC. Its translation is CASSIQPGYGYTF.

The CDR3 nucleotides read TGTGCCAGCAGTTACCAGCGCCCAGATAATTCACCCCTCCACTTT. It specifies CASSYQRPDNSPLHF. The rearrangement joins TRBV6-5 to TRBJ1-6; unclear D gene. The CDR3 runs 15 residues. The germline gives CDR1 MNHEY, CDR2 SVGAGI. V lost 2 bases to trimming and J lost 5 bases, with 10 bases between them.

This chain links TRBV6-5 with TRBJ2-5; 7 positions agree with TRBD1. CDR3 length: 14 residues. The germline V gene encodes CDR1 MNHEY and CDR2 SVGAGI. V shed 0 bases, J shed 5 bases, and the junction held 3 bases outside the gene matches. DNA of the CDR3: TGTGCCAGCAGTTACTCGAACAGGGGCGAGACCCAGTACTTC. It is translated as CASSYSNRGETQYF.

The chain uses TRBV15 and TRBJ2-7; TRBD1 matches 10 bases. The CDR3 covers 15 residues. CDR1 LNHNV and CDR2 YYDKDF come from the germline V gene (reference sequence). J gave up 2 bases and V 6 bases, and 7 bases lay outside the gene matches. The CDR3 here is CATSQPGTGAYEQYF. CDR3 coding DNA: TGTGCCACCAGTCAACCCGGGACAGGGGCCTACGAGCAGTACTTC. The whole variable domain, remainder taken from reference TRBV15 and TRBJ2-7, is DAMVIQNPRYQVTQFGKPVTLSCSQTLNHNVMYWYQQKSSQAPKLLFHYYDKDFNNEADTPDNFQSRRPNTSFCFLDIRSPGLGDTAMYLCATSQPGTGAYEQYFGPGTRLTVT.

The rearrangement uses TRBV28 and TRBJ1-2, with D possibly matching TRBD1 (6 bases). Germline-derived CDR1 and CDR2 are MDHEN and SYDVKM. This CDR3 spans 14 amino acids. Between the trimmed V and J ends, which lost 3 bases and 5 bases, there was a span of 13 bases. The CDR3 here is CASSFGQGLYGYTF. The CDR3 nucleotides read TGTGCCAGCAGTTTTGGTCAGGGGCTTTATGGCTACACCTTC.

V and J are TRBV7-6 and TRBJ2-3; D ambiguous. This CDR3 has 15 amino acids. The germline V gene has CDR1 SGHVS and CDR2 FNYEAQ. Trimming took off 2 bases at V and 2 bases at J, with 11 bases between the two ends. CDR3 in amino acids: CASSLSLQFTDTQYF. The CDR3 coding sequence is TGTGCCAGCAGCTTAAGTCTCCAATTCACAGATACGCAGTATTTT.

This clone was found a few times. The chain carries TRBV2 and TRBJ1-5, with a possible D match to TRBD1 (5 bases). The germline gives CDR1 SNHLY, CDR2 FYNNEI. CDR3 length equals 12 residues. Trimming removed 8 bases from V and 2 bases from J, with 7 bases in between. This CDR3 is CASRGGNQPQHF. For the CDR3, the DNA is TGTGCCAGCCGGGGGGGCAATCAGCCCCAGCATTTT. The entire variable domain, with the rest obtained from reference TRBV2 and TRBJ1-5, is as follows: EPEVTQTPSHQVTQMGQEVILRCVPISNHLYFYWYRQILGQKVEFLVSFYNNEISEKSEIFDDQFSVERPDGSNFTLKIRSTKLEDSAMYFCASRGGNQPQHFGDGTRLSIL.

This clone turned up a few times. The rearrangement uses TRBV29-1 and TRBJ2-1; D unclear. Between the trimmed V and J ends, which lost 4 bases and 0 bases, there was a span of 13 bases. From germline, CDR1 is SQVTM and CDR2 ANQGSEA. This CDR3 contains 15 residues. The CDR3: CSVAATTVSYNEQFF. CDR3 DNA: TGCAGCGTTGCAGCGACCACCGTCTCCTACAATGAGCAGTTCTTC.